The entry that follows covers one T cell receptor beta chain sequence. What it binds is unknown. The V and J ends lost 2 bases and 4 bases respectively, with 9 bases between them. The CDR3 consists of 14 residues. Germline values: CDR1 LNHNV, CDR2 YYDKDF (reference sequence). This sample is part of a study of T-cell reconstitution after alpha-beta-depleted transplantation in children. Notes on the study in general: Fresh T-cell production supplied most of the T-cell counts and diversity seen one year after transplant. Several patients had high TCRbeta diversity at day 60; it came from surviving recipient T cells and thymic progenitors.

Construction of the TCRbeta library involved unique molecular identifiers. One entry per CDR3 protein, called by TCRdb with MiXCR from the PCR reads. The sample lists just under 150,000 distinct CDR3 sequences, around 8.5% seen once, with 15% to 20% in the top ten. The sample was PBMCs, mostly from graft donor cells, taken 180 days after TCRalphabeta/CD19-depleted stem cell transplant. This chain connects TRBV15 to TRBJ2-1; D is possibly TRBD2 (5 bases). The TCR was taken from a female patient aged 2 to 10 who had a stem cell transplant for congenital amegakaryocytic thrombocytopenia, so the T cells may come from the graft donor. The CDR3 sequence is CATSRCRDYNEQFF. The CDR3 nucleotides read TGTGCCACCAGCAGATGCCGGGATTACAATGAGCAGTTCTTC.